This T cell receptor (beta chain) was documented in a study of blood T cell repertoires in COVID-19. Study overall: The United States, Italy and Spain provided the acute and convalescent COVID-19 samples.

Authors' data handling: For nucleated cells, counts were estimated from reference gene primer amplification. Libraries were prepared by immunoSEQ multiplex PCR; TCRdb keeps only in-frame clonotypes and omits some of them. V and J calls and clone size are those listed in that table; D and trimming were worked out from the DNA. This sample carries more than 120,000 clones, roughly nine tenths of them seen once, and the ten largest clones take around 1.6%. Germline V gene sequence: CDR1 LNHDA, CDR2 SQIVND (reference sequence). The CDR3 loop spans 11 amino acids. The V end lost 8 bases, the J end lost 5 bases, and 7 bases lay between the germline ends.

The material sequenced was peripheral blood. The chain recombines TRBV19 with TRBJ1-5, with a tentative D call TRBD1 (5 bases). The clonotype comes from a human donor in a cohort sampled during active COVID-19. The CDR3 protein is CASGGYQPQHF. The DNA for the CDR3 is TGTGCCAGTGGGGGGTATCAGCCCCAGCATTTT. Drawing the rest from reference TRBV19 and TRBJ1-5, the complete variable domain is DGGITQSPKYLFRKEGQNVTLSCEQNLNHDAMYWYRQDPGQGLRLIYYSQIVNDFQKGDIAEGYSVSREKKESFPLTVTSAQKNPTAFYLCASGGYQPQHFGDGTRLSIL.